This T cell receptor (beta chain) stems from a study of T cell responses to AZD1222 COVID-19 vaccine. Sequencing was performed with immunoSEQ multiplex PCR; in TCRdb, only in-frame clones are kept and a portion is missing. Of about 180,000 clones in the sample, 75% to 90% are singletons; the top ten hold roughly 4.3%. This TCR derives from an adult who received the MenACWY meningococcal vaccine as a control. Sequenced material: peripheral blood, taken 28 days after the second dose of the MenACWY control vaccine.

CDR3 region: CASSSDSTYEQYF. CDR3 nucleotides: TGTGCCAGCAGTTCGGACAGCACCTACGAGCAGTACTTC. The J gene is TRBJ2-7, the V gene TRBV12-3 or TRBV12-4; a possible D gene is TRBD1 (6 bases). The CDR3 extends over 13 amino acids. The germline V and J ends were trimmed by 4 bases and 2 bases, with 9 bases remaining between them.